This TCR beta chain emerged from a study of response to subunit inactivated influenza vaccine. Unmatched junction bases numbered 12, after V lost 5 bases and J lost 8 bases. CDR3 length equals 17 residues. Looked up from germline, CDR1 is SGHTA and CDR2 is FQGNSA. TCRdb itself ran the RT-PCR reads through MiXCR, one entry per CDR3 protein. This table has 500,000 or so distinct CDR3 sequences, approximately 15% appearing once. The TCR comes from a man between 50 and 75 years old who received an inactivated influenza vaccine. The gene calls are TRBV7-2 and TRBJ2-1, with 13 bases fitting TRBD2. Sequencing used CD4+ T cells sorted from PBMCs, obtained around 2 years after vaccination. The chain's CDR3 is CASSLQLTSGRPDEQFF. The CDR3 region has the DNA TGTGCCAGCAGCCTCCAATTGACTAGCGGGAGGCCGGATGAGCAGTTCTTC. The entire variable domain, with the rest obtained from reference TRBV7-2 and TRBJ2-1, is as follows: GAGVSQSPSNKVTEKGKDVELRCDPISGHTALYWYRQSLGQGLEFLIYFQGNSAPDKSGLPSDRFSAERTGGSVSTLTIQRTQQEDSAVYLCASSLQLTSGRPDEQFFGPGTRLTVL.